The T cell receptor (beta chain) described here comes from a study of tumor-infiltrating lymphocytes in primary liver carcinoma. Overall study findings and caveats: Samples were bulk unsorted, so CD4+ and CD8+ repertoires were not compared.

The authors made TCR beta cDNA from approximately 490 ng total RNA with a constant-region primer. Three-round nested multiplex PCR performed with slightly modified ARM-PCR produced the TCR beta libraries. In the first two PCR rounds, TRBV1-TRBV30 forward primers were paired with a C-beta reverse primer, and each round lasted roughly 9 cycles. TCRdb reanalysed the multiplex PCR reads using MiXCR and keeps one entry per CDR3 protein. Among approximately 310,000 distinct CDR3 sequences listed, about 60% were seen once. The CDR3 length is 16 residues. Germline V lookup: CDR1 SGHDT, CDR2 YYEEEE. V was cut by 3 bases and J by 6 bases, with 20 bases left in between. The study extracted blood RNA from unsorted whole blood and also extracted germline DNA. Those patients suffered from chronic HBV infection and were treatment-naive. Blood samples of four milliliters were drawn preoperatively. Comment on this clonotype: Antigen unknown.

This TCR was sampled from a man aged 40-49 years with primary liver carcinoma and hepatitis B virus infection. The chain carries TRBV5-6 and TRBJ2-3, with D possibly matching TRBD1 (5 bases). Input material: peripheral blood. In nucleotides, the CDR3 is TGTGCCAGCAGCTCGGTTAGGGGCCAGTTCGCTGATACGCAGTATTTT. Encoded protein: CASSSVRGQFADTQYF.